Presented here are 32 T cell receptor beta chains from one specimen sequenced in a study of blood T cell repertoires in COVID-19. Sequencing was performed with immunoSEQ multiplex PCR; in TCRdb, only in-frame clones are kept and a portion is missing. The table records 310,000 or so clones, 70% to 90% of them present only once. Sample: PBMCs or T cells enriched from blood (not recorded which). The receptor source for this set is a woman between 18 and 30 years old who had recovered from COVID-19.

The CDR3 here is CASGPSAAGYTF. The CDR3, as DNA: TGTGCTAGTGGTCCGTCTGCGGCTGGCTACACCTTC. The rearrangement links TRBV12-5 to TRBJ1-2; D call uncertain. Trimming cost V 5 bases and J 7 bases, with 11 bases left between them. The CDR3 consists of 12 residues. CDR1 LGHNT and CDR2 FRNRAP come from the germline V gene.

The gene calls are TRBV6-1 and TRBJ2-7; D might be TRBD1 (6 bases). Trimming stripped 2 bases from V and 7 bases from J, with 18 bases between. The CDR3 has 15 amino acids. From germline, CDR1 is MNHNS and CDR2 SASEGT. The CDR3 DNA follows: TGTGCCAGCAGTGAAATGGTCAGGGGATCAGGGGAGCAGTACTTC. Its translation is CASSEMVRGSGEQYF.

Many counts were recorded for this clone. The chain employs TRBV11-2 and TRBJ1-2; D possibly corresponds to TRBD1 (5 bases). CDR3 length: 12 residues. Germline V gives CDR1 SGHAT, CDR2 FQNNGV. V lost 0 bases and J 6 bases, leaving 5 bases between the germline ends. The CDR3 bases are TGTGCCAGCAGCTTAGAAGGGGATGGCTACACCTTC. Its translation is CASSLEGDGYTF.

This sequence joins TRBV5-1 and TRBJ1-2; D not resolved. Trimming stripped 6 bases from V and 4 bases from J, with 22 bases between. Per the germline V gene, CDR1 is SGHRS and CDR2 is YFSETQ. There are 16 residues in the CDR3. The DNA of the CDR3 is TGCGCCAGCAACGCTTTTAACCGGGAGGATAGCTATGGCTACACCTTC. Protein sequence: CASNAFNREDSYGYTF. Complete variable domain (other parts from reference TRBV5-1 and TRBJ1-2): KAGVTQTPRYLIKTRGQQVTLSCSPISGHRSVSWYQQTPGQGLQFLFEYFSETQRNKGNFPGRFSGRQFSNSRSEMNVSTLELGDSALYLCASNAFNREDSYGYTFGSGTRLTVV.

J is TRBJ2-1 and V is TRBV3-1 (or the pseudogene TRBV3-2), with D perhaps TRBD2 (6 bases). V was pared by 0 bases and J by 12 bases, with 9 bases between. The CDR3 totals 12 residues. The germline CDR1 and CDR2 sequences are LGHDT and YNNKEL (reference sequence). The CDR3 region is CASSQEGRGQFF. For the CDR3, the DNA is TGTGCCAGCAGCCAAGAAGGGCGGGGGCAGTTCTTC.

The chain employs TRBV19 and TRBJ1-2, with D tentatively TRBD1 (6 bases). Germline CDR1 reads LNHDA; CDR2 reads SQIVND (reference sequence). The CDR3 length is 15 residues. Deletions cut 5 bases from V and 5 bases from J, with 18 bases between. Written as DNA, the CDR3 is TGTGCCAGTAGTCCCGAAGGTCTGGGGGCTTATGGCTACACCTTC. Translation gives CASSPEGLGAYGYTF. Based on the CDR3 plus reference TRBV19 and TRBJ1-2, the full variable domain is DGGITQSPKYLFRKEGQNVTLSCEQNLNHDAMYWYRQDPGQGLRLIYYSQIVNDFQKGDIAEGYSVSREKKESFPLTVTSAQKNPTAFYLCASSPEGLGAYGYTFGSGTRLTVV.

V usage is TRBV11-2 and J usage is TRBJ2-3; the match to TRBD1 covers 12 bases. Trimming removed 1 base from V and 4 bases from J; junction bases left unmatched: 6. CDR1 is SGHAT and CDR2 is FQNNGV in the germline V gene. The CDR3 has 17 amino acids. This CDR3 reads CASSLGPGQGAADTQYF. The CDR3 nucleotides are TGTGCCAGCAGCTTAGGGCCGGGACAGGGGGCGGCAGATACGCAGTATTTT.

V usage is TRBV5-4 and J usage is TRBJ1-2; D gene ambiguous. The CDR3 spans 13 residues. With 1 base removed from V and 0 bases from J, the gap between germline ends came to 4 bases. CDR1 is SGHNT, CDR2 YYREEE, per germline (reference sequence). The DNA for the CDR3 is TGTGCCAGCAGCTTGAATACTAACTATGGCTACACCTTC. It specifies CASSLNTNYGYTF. The variable domain in full, completed from reference TRBV5-4 and TRBJ1-2, reads ETGVTQSPTHLIKTRGQQVTLRCSSQSGHNTVSWYQQALGQGPQFIFQYYREEENGRGNFPPRFSGLQFPNYSSELNVNALELDDSALYLCASSLNTNYGYTFGSGTRLTVV.

The V and J genes are TRBV9 and TRBJ1-1; D unresolved. V dropped 0 bases and J dropped 3 bases, with 6 bases sitting between them. The V gene's germline CDR1 is SGDLS and CDR2 YYNGEE. The CDR3 consists of 13 residues. The CDR3 reads CASSVDYYTEAFF. The CDR3 DNA is TGTGCCAGCAGCGTAGACTACTACACTGAAGCTTTCTTT. Filled out from reference TRBV9 and TRBJ1-1, the complete variable domain reads DSGVTQTPKHLITATGQRVTLRCSPRSGDLSVYWYQQSLDQGLQFLIQYYNGEERAKGNILERFSAQQFPDLHSELNLSSLELGDSALYFCASSVDYYTEAFFGQGTRLTVV.

The V call is TRBV7-9, the J call TRBJ1-5, with D possibly TRBD1 on 5 matching bases. This CDR3 region has 16 residues. The germline V gene has CDR1 SEHNR and CDR2 FQNEAQ (reference sequence). V shed 1 base and J shed 1 base, with 11 bases lying between them. CDR3 coding DNA: TGTGCCAGCAGCTTAGATCAGGGTGGAAGCAATCAGCCCCAGCATTTT. This gives the protein CASSLDQGGSNQPQHF.

This clone was counted only a few times. V and J are TRBV27 and TRBJ1-5, with TRBD1 identical over 8 bases. This CDR3 comprises 13 residues. The junction had 4 bases not matched to a gene; V was cut back by 6 bases and J by 6 bases. Germline V gene lookup returns CDR1 MNHEY and CDR2 SMNVEV (reference sequence). CDR3 loop: CASSLQGVQPQHF. In nucleotides, the CDR3 is TGTGCCAGCAGCCTACAGGGGGTTCAGCCCCAGCATTTT.

Only one count was recorded for this clone. The CDR3 loop is CASSEQLLQPQHF. In DNA form, the CDR3 reads TGTGCCAGTAGCGAGCAGCTACTACAGCCCCAGCATTTT. The J gene is TRBJ1-5, the V gene TRBV19, with D unclear. The ends were cut back, 6 bases at V and 7 bases at J, with 13 bases in the middle. Germline lookup yields CDR1 LNHDA and CDR2 SQIVND (reference sequence). The CDR3 extends over 13 amino acids.

This clone has a handful of counts. This chain joins TRBV15 and TRBJ2-2, with TRBD1 matching over 7 bases. Germline CDR1 and CDR2: LNHNV and YYDKDF (reference sequence). V lost 0 bases to trimming and J lost 7 bases; unmatched junction nucleotides: 2. The CDR3 covers 14 residues. The CDR3 nucleotides are TGTGCCACCAGCAGAGAGGCAGGGGGCGGGGAGCTGTTTTTT. Its translation is CATSREAGGGELFF. Drawing the rest from reference TRBV15 and TRBJ2-2, the complete variable domain is DAMVIQNPRYQVTQFGKPVTLSCSQTLNHNVMYWYQQKSSQAPKLLFHYYDKDFNNEADTPDNFQSRRPNTSFCFLDIRSPGLGDTAMYLCATSREAGGGELFFGEGSRLTVL.

The chain employs TRBV5-8 and TRBJ1-1, with D perhaps TRBD1 (6 bases). The CDR3 runs 15 residues. Trimming removed 0 bases at V and 2 bases at J, with 11 bases between. The germline gives CDR1 SGHTS, CDR2 YDEGEE. For the CDR3, the DNA is TGTGCCAGCAGCTTGGGGCACAGGGTTAACACTGAAGCTTTCTTT. As protein: CASSLGHRVNTEAFF.

This clone showed up just once. The chain recombines TRBV9 with TRBJ2-7, with no clear D. CDR1 and CDR2 from the germline V gene are SGDLS and YYNGEE. The CDR3 consists of 13 residues. Trimming pared 0 bases from V and 3 bases from J, leaving 7 bases between. CDR3: CASSVAPDYEQYF. CDR3 DNA: TGTGCCAGCAGCGTAGCGCCAGACTACGAGCAGTACTTC.

The genes are TRBV28 and TRBJ2-3, with TRBD1 matching over 9 bases. The CDR3 has 14 amino acids. J was trimmed by 1 base and V by 8 bases; bases with no gene match: 4. Germline V CDR1 and CDR2: MDHEN, SYDVKM. Here the CDR3 reads CASQDRGGTDTQYF. The DNA for the CDR3 is TGTGCCAGCCAGGACAGGGGAGGCACAGATACGCAGTATTTT.

The rearrangement links TRBV12-3 or TRBV12-4 to TRBJ1-1; perhaps TRBD1 as D (6 bases). The CDR3 is made up of 13 amino acids. The ends were cut back, 0 bases at V and 5 bases at J, with 7 bases in the middle. CDR3 in amino acids: CASSLARGTEAFF. CDR3 in DNA: TGTGCCAGCAGTTTAGCCAGGGGAACTGAAGCTTTCTTT.

This clone was counted a single time. The V call is TRBV30, the J call TRBJ1-4; 10 bases map to TRBD1. This CDR3 comprises 14 residues. The trim removed 3 bases at V and 7 bases at J, leaving 5 bases unmatched. Germline CDR1 GTSNPN, CDR2 SVGIG (reference sequence). This chain's CDR3 is CAWSEGQGSEKLFF. The CDR3 DNA sequence: TGTGCCTGGAGCGAGGGACAGGGGTCTGAAAAACTGTTTTTT.

This chain connects TRBV11-2 to TRBJ1-1; D gene ambiguous. The CDR3 is 14 amino acids. In germline, CDR1 is SGHAT, CDR2 FQNNGV. The germline V and J ends were trimmed by 4 bases and 1 base, with 10 bases remaining between them. The CDR3 sequence is CASSSVRQNTEAFF. The CDR3 DNA is TGTGCCAGCAGCTCCGTCAGACAGAACACTGAAGCTTTCTTT.

The chain recombines TRBV7-6 with TRBJ1-4; tentatively, D is TRBD1 (5 bases). CDR1 and CDR2 (germline): SGHVS, FNYEAQ. V was pared by 5 bases and J by 7 bases, with 20 bases between. CDR3 length equals 16 residues. CDR3 residues: CASSRETGGRGEKLFF. The DNA of the CDR3 is TGTGCCAGCAGCCGGGAGACCGGGGGGAGGGGTGAAAAACTGTTTTTT.

DNA of the CDR3: TGTGCCAGTAGTCGTCCCCGACAGACCGCGAACACCGGGGAGCTGTTTTTT. Its protein product is CASSRPRQTANTGELFF. The chain has TRBV19 and TRBJ2-2; a possible D gene is TRBD1 (5 bases). Germline V gene sequence: CDR1 LNHDA, CDR2 SQIVND (reference sequence). CDR3 length: 17 residues. With 5 bases removed from V and 0 bases from J, the gap between germline ends came to 16 bases.

This clone was counted a single time. The chain joins TRBV5-1 to TRBJ1-1; no clear D. Germline CDR1 SGHRS, CDR2 YFSETQ. The CDR3 extends over 15 amino acids. V lost 4 bases and J 3 bases, leaving 16 bases between the germline ends. CDR3 sequence reads: CASSSSGGWDTEAFF. The CDR3 DNA follows: TGCGCCAGCAGCAGCTCAGGAGGTTGGGACACTGAAGCTTTCTTT.

This chain uses TRBV15 with TRBJ1-4, with D perhaps matching TRBD1 (6 bases). Germline-derived CDR1 and CDR2 are LNHNV and YYDKDF (reference sequence). The CDR3 spans 14 residues. Between the trimmed V and J ends, which lost 6 bases and 8 bases, there was a span of 16 bases. The CDR3 protein is CATSSGEGPEKLFF. The CDR3 nucleotides read TGTGCCACCAGTTCAGGGGAAGGACCAGAAAAACTGTTTTTT.

This clone appeared a single time. J is TRBJ1-3 and V is TRBV15; tentative D call: TRBD1 (6 bases). V was shortened by 0 bases and J by 0 bases, with 12 bases between the two germline ends. Germline CDR1 LNHNV, CDR2 YYDKDF (reference sequence). The CDR3 runs 17 residues. CDR3 nucleotide sequence: TGTGCCACCAGCAGAGATTGGGGCAGGGGCTCTGGAAACACCATATATTTT. This sequence encodes CATSRDWGRGSGNTIYF.

The V call is TRBV7-9, the J call TRBJ2-2; 8 bases are a match to TRBD1. Germline CDR1 reads SEHNR; CDR2 reads FQNEAQ (reference sequence). V lost 4 bases to trimming and J lost 6 bases; unmatched junction nucleotides: 1. CDR3 length equals 13 residues. CDR3 in DNA: TGTGCCAGCAGCTCGACAGGGGCCGGGGAGCTGTTTTTT. This gives the protein CASSSTGAGELFF. Full variable domain (rest looked up from reference TRBV7-9 and TRBJ2-2): DTGVSQNPRHKITKRGQNVTFRCDPISEHNRLYWYRQTLGQGPEFLTYFQNEAQLEKSRLLSDRFSAERPKGSFSTLEIQRTEQGDSAMYLCASSSTGAGELFFGEGSRLTVL.

The chain combines TRBV28 with TRBJ1-1, with TRBD1 matching over 10 bases. This CDR3 has 16 residues. Losses at the gene ends were 7 bases for V and 4 bases for J; bases not matched to a gene: 12. From germline, CDR1 is MDHEN and CDR2 SYDVKM. CDR3: CASTPSSGQGGTEAFF. CDR3 nucleotide sequence: TGTGCCAGCACCCCCTCATCTGGACAGGGGGGCACTGAAGCTTTCTTT.

J is TRBJ1-2 and V is TRBV3-1 (or the pseudogene TRBV3-2); TRBD1 agrees at 12 bases. The trim removed 2 bases at V and 10 bases at J, leaving 11 bases unmatched. This CDR3 comprises 16 residues. Germline CDR1 LGHDT, CDR2 YNNKEL (reference sequence). The CDR3 is CASSQNLGQGASVYTF. CDR3 DNA sequence: TGTGCCAGCAGCCAAAACCTGGGACAGGGGGCGTCCGTCTACACCTTC.

J is TRBJ2-7 and V is TRBV18, with D possibly TRBD1 on 5 matching bases. The CDR3 covers 13 residues. Germline loops: CDR1 KGHSH, CDR2 LQKENI. The V end lost 3 bases, the J end lost 6 bases, and 12 bases lay between the germline ends. In DNA form, the CDR3 reads TGTGCCAGCTCACCGAGCACAGGTCCCGAGCAGTACTTC. Protein sequence: CASSPSTGPEQYF.

This rearrangement joins TRBV5-1 to TRBJ2-1, with TRBD2 matching over 7 bases. The trim removed 4 bases at V and 10 bases at J, leaving 5 bases unmatched. The CDR3 sequence is 12 residues long. Germline V gene data show CDR1 as SGHRS and CDR2 as YFSETQ. For the CDR3, the DNA is TGCGCCAGCAGCGAGACGGGAGGAGAGCAGTTCTTC. This gives the protein CASSETGGEQFF.

V and J are TRBV5-1 and TRBJ2-7; the match to TRBD2 covers 7 bases. Germline V CDR1 and CDR2: SGHRS, YFSETQ. CDR3 length: 12 residues. The ends lost 4 bases at V and 4 bases at J; junction bases unmatched: 2. The CDR3 protein is CASSRGDYEQYF. CDR3 in DNA: TGCGCCAGCAGCCGGGGGGATTACGAGCAGTACTTC. The whole variable domain, remainder taken from reference TRBV5-1 and TRBJ2-7, is KAGVTQTPRYLIKTRGQQVTLSCSPISGHRSVSWYQQTPGQGLQFLFEYFSETQRNKGNFPGRFSGRQFSNSRSEMNVSTLELGDSALYLCASSRGDYEQYFGPGTRLTVT.

The J gene is TRBJ2-3, the V gene TRBV18; 10 bases line up with TRBD2. The V gene's germline CDR1 is KGHSH and CDR2 LQKENI. The trim removed 3 bases at V and 6 bases at J, leaving 6 bases unmatched. This CDR3 is 15 amino acids long. CDR3 residues: CASSPSSGGWDTQYF. The CDR3 DNA reads as TGTGCCAGCTCACCTTCTAGCGGGGGATGGGATACGCAGTATTTT.

The rearrangement links TRBV30 to TRBJ1-6; D unclear. Germline assignment: CDR1 GTSNPN and CDR2 SVGIG (reference sequence). Trimming took off 5 bases at V and 8 bases at J, with 7 bases between the two ends. This CDR3 has 11 amino acids. CDR3 protein: CAWSQDSPLHF. CDR3 sequence (DNA): TGTGCCTGGTCCCAGGATTCACCCCTCCACTTT. Supplemented by reference TRBV30 and TRBJ1-6, the full variable domain reads SQTIHQWPATLVQPVGSPLSLECTVEGTSNPNLYWYRQAAGRGLQLLFYSVGIGQISSEVPQNLSASRPQDRQFILSSKKLLLSDSGFYLCAWSQDSPLHFGNGTRLTVT.